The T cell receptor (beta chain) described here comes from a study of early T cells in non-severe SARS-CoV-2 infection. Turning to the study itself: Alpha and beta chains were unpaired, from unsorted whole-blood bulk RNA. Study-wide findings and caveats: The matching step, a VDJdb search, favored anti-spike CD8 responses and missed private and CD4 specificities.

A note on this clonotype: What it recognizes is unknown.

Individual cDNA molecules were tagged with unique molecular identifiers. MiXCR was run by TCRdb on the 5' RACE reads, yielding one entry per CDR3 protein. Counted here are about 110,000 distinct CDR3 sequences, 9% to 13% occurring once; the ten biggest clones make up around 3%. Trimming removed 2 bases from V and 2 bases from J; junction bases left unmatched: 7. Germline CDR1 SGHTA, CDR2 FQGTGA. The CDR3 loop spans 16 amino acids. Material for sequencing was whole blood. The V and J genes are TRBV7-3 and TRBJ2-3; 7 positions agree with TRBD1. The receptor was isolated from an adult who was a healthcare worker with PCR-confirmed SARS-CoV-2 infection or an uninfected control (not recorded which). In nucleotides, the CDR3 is TGTGCCAGCAGCTTAGGACGGGACAGAATCACAGATACGCAGTATTTT. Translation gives CASSLGRDRITDTQYF.